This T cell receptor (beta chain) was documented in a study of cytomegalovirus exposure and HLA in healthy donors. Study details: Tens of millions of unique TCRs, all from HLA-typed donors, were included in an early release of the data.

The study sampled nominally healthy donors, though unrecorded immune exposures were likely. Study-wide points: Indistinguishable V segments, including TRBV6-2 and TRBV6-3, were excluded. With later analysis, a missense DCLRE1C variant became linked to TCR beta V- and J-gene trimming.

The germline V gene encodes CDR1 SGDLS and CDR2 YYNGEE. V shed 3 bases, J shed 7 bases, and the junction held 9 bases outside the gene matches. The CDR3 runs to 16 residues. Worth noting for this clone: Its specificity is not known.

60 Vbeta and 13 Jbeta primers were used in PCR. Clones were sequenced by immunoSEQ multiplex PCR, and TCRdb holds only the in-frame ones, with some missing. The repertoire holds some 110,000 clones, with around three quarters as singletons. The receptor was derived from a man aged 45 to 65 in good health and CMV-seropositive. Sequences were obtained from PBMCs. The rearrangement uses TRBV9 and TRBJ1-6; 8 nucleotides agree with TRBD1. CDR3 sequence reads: CASSAGTGGANSPLHF. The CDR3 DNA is TGTGCCAGCAGCGCTGGGACAGGTGGGGCCAATTCACCCCTCCACTTT.